Sequencing of this T cell receptor beta chain was carried out in a study of cytomegalovirus exposure and HLA in healthy donors. Study at large: Early released data had tens of millions of unique TCRs, all coming from HLA-typed donors. Regarding the study as a whole: CMV antigen specificity was confirmed in vitro for a few CMV-associated chains. A previous analysis found most TCR beta V segments productive roughly 87% or roughly 30% of the time.

As to this clone: Its matching antigen is unknown.

These donors, healthy bone marrow donors, were studied. The CDR3 contains 15 residues. The germline gives CDR1 SGHTA, CDR2 FQGNSA. Trimming took 5 bases from V and 5 from J, leaving 18 bases between them. The primer mix had 60 Vbeta and 13 Jbeta primers. Clones were sequenced by immunoSEQ multiplex PCR, and TCRdb holds only the in-frame ones, with some missing. The sample consists of about 120,000 clones, roughly 76% of them appearing once. This sequence was found in a woman aged 40 to 50 in good health and CMV-seropositive. The sequencing sample was made of PBMCs. This sequence joins TRBV7-2 and TRBJ2-5; no clear D gene. Written as DNA, the CDR3 is TGTGCCAGCAGCCCGCCCGGTAGGTCCGGGGAGACCCAGTACTTC. Protein: CASSPPGRSGETQYF. Full variable domain (remainder filled in from reference TRBV7-2 and TRBJ2-5): GAGVSQSPSNKVTEKGKDVELRCDPISGHTALYWYRQSLGQGLEFLIYFQGNSAPDKSGLPSDRFSAERTGGSVSTLTIQRTQQEDSAVYLCASSPPGRSGETQYFGPGTRLLVL.